The clone carrying this TCR beta chain has a single count. The data were obtained in a study of shared clonotypes between healthy human individuals. Measured with immunoSEQ multiplex PCR; TCRdb has only the in-frame clones, and not every one. Found here are over 1.4 million clones, around 97% of them singletons; the top ten hold about 1%. The CDR3 extends over 16 amino acids. V dropped 1 base and J dropped 4; count of bases not matched to a gene: 5. Germline CDR1 SGHNT, CDR2 YENEEA. The source material was naive CD4+ T cells sorted from blood. Subset described: CD45RA+ positively selected. The rearrangement links TRBV11-3 to TRBJ2-1; TRBD2 aligns across 9 bases. This TCR was recovered from a man younger than 45 in good health. The CDR3 nucleotides are TGTGCCAGCAGCTTAGGGGCGGGAGGGTCTTACAATGAGCAGTTCTTC. It codes for CASSLGAGGSYNEQFF.